The subject of this entry is one T cell receptor (beta chain). Its antigen is unidentified. This specimen belongs to a study of metastatic and nonmetastatic thyroid tumors. Background on the study: Patients with malignant and benign thyroid disease provided blood and tumor or nodule tissue, whose repertoires were compared. Study-level points and caveats: Compared with benign nodules, malignant thyroid tumors were reported to have significantly higher TCR beta diversity in both blood and tumor.

V lost 2 bases and J lost 3; bases outside the gene matches: 13. The CDR3 has 18 amino acids. Germline-derived CDR1 and CDR2 are DFQATT and SNEGSKA (reference sequence). Thyroid surgery took place with no prior treatment in any patient. Under the authors' procedure: Researchers built a distant-metastasis classifier for papillary thyroid cancer that drew on CDR3 differences across clinicopathological groups. TCRdb reanalyzed the PCR reads with MiXCR. Here the V and J calls rest on TCRdb's processing, not on the authors' analysis. This sample yields 10,000 to 15,000 clones, of which 20% to 30% are seen a single time; 18% belongs to the top ten.

The TCR sequence derives from a female donor with papillary thyroid cancer or a benign thyroid nodule (not recorded which). Some clones in this sample may be carry-over from other donors' samples. Sequenced sample: tumor tissue. The chain links TRBV20-1 to TRBJ2-7; TRBD2 matches at 13 bases. The CDR3 DNA follows: TGCAGTGCTAGATTTACCGGGACTAGCGGGACGCTATTCTACGAGCAGTACTTC. Translated, it gives CSARFTGTSGTLFYEQYF.